Presented here are 15 T cell receptor beta chains from one specimen sequenced in a study of cytomegalovirus exposure and HLA in healthy donors. The PCR employed 60 Vbeta primers together with 13 Jbeta primers. Sequencing was performed with immunoSEQ multiplex PCR; in TCRdb, only in-frame clones are kept and a portion is missing. The sample includes 130,000 or so clones, more than 55% of them seen just once. The sample taken for sequencing was PBMCs. The receptors come from a woman aged 55-70 years in good health and CMV-seronegative.

The rearrangement uses TRBV14 and TRBJ2-5, with 11 nucleotides matching TRBD1. CDR3 length: 16 amino acids. Germline V lookup: CDR1 SGHDN, CDR2 FVKESK. V gave up 4 bases and J gave up 5 bases; unmatched junction bases: 9. CDR3 bases: TGTGCCAGCAGCCCGGGACAGGGGGTGTGGCGGGAGACCCAGTACTTC. Amino acid sequence: CASSPGQGVWRETQYF.

V and J are TRBV5-5 and TRBJ1-1, with D perhaps TRBD1 (5 bases). The germline V gene encodes CDR1 SGHKS and CDR2 YYEKEE (reference sequence). Trimming shortened V by 1 base and J by 3 bases, and 16 bases separated the two germline ends. The CDR3 runs 16 residues. The CDR3 coding sequence is TGTGCCAGCAGCTTGTTGGGGCGGGGTGGCTACACTGAAGCTTTCTTT. Protein: CASSLLGRGGYTEAFF. Combining the CDR3 with reference TRBV5-5 and TRBJ1-1 gives the whole variable domain DAGVTQSPTHLIKTRGQQVTLRCSPISGHKSVSWYQQVLGQGPQFIFQYYEKEERGRGNFPDRFSARQFPNYSSELNVNALLLGDSALYLCASSLLGRGGYTEAFFGQGTRLTVV.

This clone was recorded a few times. The chain recombines TRBV15 with TRBJ1-5, with D possibly matching TRBD1 (5 bases). CDR1 LNHNV and CDR2 YYDKDF come from the germline V gene (reference sequence). Trimming stripped 0 bases from V and 8 bases from J, with 11 bases between. This CDR3 has 14 residues. The CDR3 reads CATSRDMGGEPQHF. In DNA form, the CDR3 reads TGTGCCACCAGCAGAGATATGGGGGGGGAGCCCCAGCATTTT.

This clone was counted a few times. V usage is TRBV7-8 and J usage is TRBJ2-5; no clear D gene. Trimming removed 3 bases from V and 5 bases from J, with 7 bases in between. The CDR3 is 12 amino acids. Per germline, CDR1 SGHVS and CDR2 FQNEAQ. CDR3 sequence: CASSFPPETQYF. The CDR3 coding sequence is TGTGCCAGCAGCTTTCCTCCGGAGACCCAGTACTTC.

V and J are TRBV6-5 and TRBJ2-3; 8 nucleotides line up with TRBD2. J gave up 11 bases and V 7 bases, and 14 bases lay outside the gene matches. This CDR3 is 14 amino acids long. In germline, CDR1 is MNHEY, CDR2 SVGAGI. This chain's CDR3 is CASTKPGTSEVQYF. The DNA of the CDR3 is TGTGCCAGCACCAAACCCGGGACTAGTGAAGTGCAGTATTTT.

This chain connects TRBV7-3 to TRBJ2-2, with D hard to call. The V gene's germline CDR1 is SGHTA and CDR2 FQGTGA. Between the trimmed V and J ends, which lost 5 bases and 3 bases, there was a span of 4 bases. This CDR3 region has 12 residues. CDR3 in amino acids: CASSPDTGELFF. CDR3 nucleotide sequence: TGTGCCAGCAGCCCTGACACCGGGGAGCTGTTTTTT.

V is TRBV28 and J is TRBJ2-7; no firm D call. Germline lookup yields CDR1 MDHEN and CDR2 SYDVKM. This CDR3 comprises 13 residues. V was cut by 4 bases and J by 2 bases, with 9 bases left in between. The CDR3 sequence is CASSSPFAYEQYF. The CDR3 coding sequence is TGTGCCAGCAGTTCCCCCTTTGCCTACGAGCAGTACTTC.

This clone has only one observation. The chain is built from TRBV7-2 and TRBJ2-3; TRBD1 aligns across 8 bases. V lost 0 bases, J lost 8 bases, and 7 bases stayed unmatched. Germline values: CDR1 SGHTA, CDR2 FQGNSA. The CDR3 length is 15 residues. CDR3 sequence reads: CASSLAPTGATTQYF. In DNA form, the CDR3 reads TGTGCCAGCAGCTTAGCGCCGACAGGGGCGACTACGCAGTATTTT.

The table lists this clone with a few counts. The chain uses TRBV5-4 and TRBJ2-7; D is ambiguous. The germline V gene has CDR1 SGHNT and CDR2 YYREEE (reference sequence). Trimming took 0 bases from V and 6 from J, leaving 10 bases between them. This CDR3 region has 13 residues. Here the CDR3 reads CASSLVGEREQYF. CDR3 nucleotide sequence: TGTGCCAGCAGCTTGGTTGGAGAACGCGAGCAGTACTTC.

V is TRBV6-1 and J is TRBJ2-7, with 9 bases fitting TRBD1. The CDR3 has 15 residues. CDR1 is MNHNS, CDR2 SASEGT, per germline. J was trimmed by 2 bases and V by 5 bases; bases with no gene match: 7. For the CDR3, the DNA is TGTGCCAGCAGTACCCAGAGACAGGGGGCCTACGAGCAGTACTTC. Translation: CASSTQRQGAYEQYF.

The genes are TRBV6-1 and TRBJ2-1; 12 bases are a match to TRBD2. J gave up 7 bases and V 5 bases, and 6 bases lay outside the gene matches. The CDR3 has 15 residues. Germline CDR1 is MNHNS and CDR2 is SASEGT. The CDR3 protein is CASSPGLAGNNEQFF. For the CDR3, the DNA is TGTGCCAGCAGTCCCGGACTAGCGGGGAATAATGAGCAGTTCTTC.

The rearrangement joins TRBV18 to TRBJ2-5; 7 bases align to TRBD2. The J call is doubtful: the DNA matches TRBJ2-7 better. Germline loops: CDR1 KGHSH, CDR2 LQKENI. The CDR3 is made up of 17 amino acids. The CDR3 DNA sequence: TGTGCCAGCTCACCCCAGCGGGGAGCGGGAACCTCCTACGAGCAGTACTTC. Protein product: CASSPQRGAGTSYEQYF.

The genes are TRBV11-1 and TRBJ2-1, with 9 bases identical to TRBD1. This CDR3 spans 16 amino acids. Trimming took 2 bases from V and 7 from J; bases not matched to a gene: 9. Germline CDR1 is SGHAT and CDR2 is FQDESV (reference sequence). In DNA, the CDR3 is TGTGCCAGCAGCTTAATTGGGACAGGGAGGTCGAATGAGCAGTTCTTC. Translating it yields CASSLIGTGRSNEQFF.

A few counts support this clone. CDR3 sequence: CASRGAGADTQYF. The CDR3 nucleotides are TGTGCCAGCAGGGGGGCAGGGGCAGATACGCAGTATTTT. The V call is TRBV7-2, the J call TRBJ2-3; D may be TRBD1 (6 bases). With 6 bases removed from V and 4 bases from J, the gap between germline ends came to 11 bases. The CDR3 is 13 amino acids. In germline, CDR1 is SGHTA, CDR2 FQGNSA.

This clone appeared many times. The rearrangement uses TRBV5-6 and TRBJ2-7; TRBD1 agrees at 8 bases. The germline gives CDR1 SGHDT, CDR2 YYEEEE. The length of the CDR3 is 15 residues. The V segment lost 4 bases and the J segment 1 base; nucleotides outside the gene matches: 7. Here the CDR3 DNA reads TGTGCCAGCAGCCCGGCGGGGACAGGTTCCTACGAGCAGTACTTC. It translates to CASSPAGTGSYEQYF.